The 26 T cell receptor beta chains in this list originate from one sample, sequenced in a study of tumor and adjacent non-tumor tissue in lung cancer. No cell sorting was done before RNA was extracted from the tissue. Three rounds of nested PCR, following a modified ARM-PCR protocol, produced the TCRbeta library. In TCRdb, the multiplex PCR reads were re-called with MiXCR into one record per CDR3 protein. The sample includes about 68,000 distinct CDR3 sequences, 55% to 75% of them seen just once. Sequencing input: lung tumor tissue. These receptors were taken from a middle-aged man with non-small cell lung cancer.

The chain is built from TRBV6-1 and TRBJ2-2; tentatively, D is TRBD1 (5 bases). CDR3 length equals 15 residues. V was trimmed by 5 bases and J by 4 bases, leaving 14 bases between them. Germline CDR1 and CDR2: MNHNS and SASEGT. The CDR3 nucleotides read TGTGCCAGCAGTCCTGACAGCTGGGTCACCGGGGAGCTGTTTTTT. Its translation: CASSPDSWVTGELFF.

Turning to this clonotype: A junction boundary mismatches the germline segment, possibly from a read error. The chain employs TRBV11-2 and TRBJ1-3; 7 positions agree with TRBD1. CDR3 length: 16 amino acids. Germline V gene data show CDR1 as SGHAT and CDR2 as FQNNGV. The CDR3 here is CPSSVLGTDSGNTIYF. The CDR3, as DNA: TGTCCCAGCAGCGTACTGGGGACAGACTCCGGAAACACCATATATTTT.

Points on this clonotype: This clone may be a read error of a much larger clone one base away. The chain couples TRBV5-1 to TRBJ2-5; D unclear. Germline CDR1 and CDR2: SGHRS and YFSETQ. This CDR3 comprises 13 residues. CDR3 coding DNA: TGCGCCAGCACCTTGGCAGGCCAAGAGACCCAGTACTTC. Translating it yields CASTLAGQETQYF.

This clonotype appeared many times. V and J are TRBV5-6 and TRBJ1-1; 11 bases match TRBD1. The CDR3 consists of 15 residues. CDR1 and CDR2 from the germline V gene are SGHDT and YYEEEE. Germline trimming cut 4 bases from V and 3 bases from J; bases unmatched to any gene: 5. The CDR3 DNA reads TGTGCCAGCAGCACACGGACAGGGGGCTACACTGAAGCTTTCTTT. Protein: CASSTRTGGYTEAFF.

This chain joins TRBV28 and TRBJ1-5; D is unresolved. The CDR3 consists of 17 residues. From germline, CDR1 is MDHEN and CDR2 SYDVKM. The CDR3 protein is CGSSSRAEIYSNQPQHF. As DNA, the CDR3 is TGTGGATCTTCCTCGCGGGCCGAGATCTATAGCAATCAGCCCCAGCATTTT.

This clonotype was observed many times. The CDR3 protein is CAISRDRGTGELFF. The DNA for the CDR3 is TGTGCCATCAGCCGAGACAGGGGCACCGGGGAGCTGTTTTTT. The rearrangement uses TRBV10-3 and TRBJ2-2; 8 bases map to TRBD1. The V gene end was trimmed by 6 bases and the J gene end by 4 bases; junction bases not matched to a gene: 4. Germline CDR1 and CDR2: ENHRY and SYGVKD. CDR3 length: 14 residues.

V is TRBV12-3 or TRBV12-4 and J is TRBJ2-7, with TRBD2 matching over 8 bases. This CDR3 is 15 amino acids long. Unmatched junction bases numbered 12, after V lost 4 bases and J lost 7 bases. In DNA, the CDR3 is TGTGCCAGCAGTTCCCAGGTAGCGGGGCAAGATGAGCAGTACTTC. Its protein is CASSSQVAGQDEQYF.

As regards this clonotype: A single base separates this from a much larger clone, so it may be a read error. The genes are TRBV2 and TRBJ1-3; 7 bases line up with TRBD1. Germline CDR1 is SNHLY and CDR2 is FYNNEI. The CDR3 is made up of 13 amino acids. V shed 8 bases and J 4 bases; nucleotides not matched to a gene: 5. The CDR3 reads CASGQVAGNTIYF. The CDR3 coding sequence is TGTGCCAGCGGACAGGTGGCGGGAAACACCATATATTTT.

On this clonotype itself: Because it lacks the conserved phenylalanine or tryptophan at the end, this CDR3 is likely a read error. V gene TRBV10-2 combines with J gene TRBJ1-1; TRBD1 is a possible D gene (6 bases). CDR3 length equals 13 residues. CDR1 is WSHSY and CDR2 is SAAADI in the germline V gene. The CDR3 here is CAISRTENTEAFS. Here the CDR3 DNA reads TGCGCCATCAGTCGGACAGAGAACACTGAAGCTTTCTCT.

The chain links TRBV2 to TRBJ2-1; 8 bases line up with TRBD1. CDR3 size: 13 residues. Germline assignment: CDR1 SNHLY and CDR2 FYNNEI. V trimming: 8 bases; J trimming: 7 bases; junction bases outside the gene matches: 7. The CDR3 region has the DNA TGTGCCAGCGGTCTGACAGGGGTGAATGAGCAGTTCTTC. Translating gives CASGLTGVNEQFF. Looking up the rest from reference TRBV2 and TRBJ2-1 gives the full variable domain: EPEVTQTPSHQVTQMGQEVILRCVPISNHLYFYWYRQILGQKVEFLVSFYNNEISEKSEIFDDQFSVERPDGSNFTLKIRSTKLEDSAMYFCASGLTGVNEQFFGPGTRLTVL.

This clonotype showed up just once. The CDR3 ends on some other residue instead of the conserved phenylalanine or tryptophan, so this is likely a read error. The DNA is omitted, as the CDR3 cannot be located on it reliably, and the CDR3 follows TCRdb's listing. This rearrangement joins TRBV28 to TRBJ1-6; the table gives TRBD1 as D, unverified against the DNA. The germline V gene encodes CDR1 MDHEN and CDR2 SYDVKM. The CDR3 adds up to 14 amino acids, both ends counted. CDR3 amino acids: CASSSAEGHSPPHI.

This clonotype was recorded only once. The missing conserved phenylalanine or tryptophan at the end of this CDR3 makes a read error likely. The genes are TRBV6-1 and TRBJ2-3; 7 nucleotides match TRBD1. The CDR3 length is 16 residues. The germline gives CDR1 MNHNS, CDR2 SASEGT. The CDR3 nucleotides read TGTGCCAACAGTGTAAGGACAGGAATCTTCACAGATACGCAGTATTAT. Translating gives CANSVRTGIFTDTQYY.

Of note for this clonotype: A junction end diverges from the germline sequence, so it may reflect a read error. The gene calls are TRBV10-2 and TRBJ2-2; D remains ambiguous. The germline V gene has CDR1 WSHSY and CDR2 SAAADI. The CDR3 sequence is 15 residues long. CDR3 in amino acids: CTSSDLVRNTEELFF. As DNA, the CDR3 is TGCACCAGCAGTGACCTAGTTCGCAACACCGAGGAGCTGTTTTTT.

Note on this clonotype: A much larger clone lies a single base off, so this may be a read error. V and J are TRBV28 and TRBJ2-2; D gene uncertain. The CDR3 sequence is 12 residues long. Between the trimmed V and J ends, which lost 6 bases and 10 bases, there was a span of 12 bases. Germline V CDR1 and CDR2: MDHEN, SYDVKM. CDR3 protein: CASSLSWAELFF. The DNA for the CDR3 is TGTGCCAGCAGCCTAAGTTGGGCGGAGCTGTTTTTT.

The chain couples TRBV6-6 to TRBJ2-5, with TRBD1 matching 8 bases. V shed 6 bases and J 5 bases; nucleotides not matched to a gene: 8. CDR3 length: 14 residues. Germline-derived CDR1 and CDR2 are MNHNY and SVGAGI (reference sequence). The CDR3 spells CASSRDRRRETQYF. CDR3 bases: TGTGCCAGCAGCCGGGACAGGAGGAGGGAGACCCAGTACTTC.

In regard to this clonotype: Since a much larger clone is just one base distant, this may be a read error. The chain carries TRBV6-5 and TRBJ2-1, with 8 positions matching TRBD2. Per germline, CDR1 MNHEY and CDR2 SVGAGI. Losses at the gene ends were 2 bases for V and 5 bases for J; bases not matched to a gene: 8. This CDR3 has 16 amino acids. The CDR3 coding sequence is TGTGCCAGCAGTTACCCGATTAGCGGGGCCGACAATGAGCAGTTCTTC. The encoded protein is CASSYPISGADNEQFF.

This clonotype occurred once. The junction does not match germline at one end; this may be a read error. The gene calls are TRBV11-2 and TRBJ2-7, with 7 bases that match TRBD1. The CDR3 sequence is 15 residues long. CDR1 SGHAT and CDR2 FQNNGV come from the germline V gene. CDR3: CASSFTTGLVYGQHF. CDR3 bases: TGTGCCAGCAGCTTCACGACAGGGCTAGTCTACGGGCAGCACTTC.

A note on this clonotype: Possible read error: a much larger clone is one base away. The chain couples TRBV4-1 to TRBJ2-3; possibly TRBD1 for D (6 bases). V gave up 4 bases and J gave up 3 bases, with 17 bases separating them. CDR3 length: 16 residues. Per germline, CDR1 MGHRA and CDR2 YSYEKL. This CDR3 reads CASSLNRDKTTDTQYF. For the CDR3, the DNA is TGCGCCAGCAGCCTCAATAGGGACAAGACGACAGATACGCAGTATTTT.

This clonotype came up many times. The chain is built from TRBV20-1 and TRBJ1-2, with TRBD1 identical over 9 bases. This CDR3 is 13 amino acids long. CDR1 DFQATT and CDR2 SNEGSKA come from the germline V gene (reference sequence). V lost 0 bases to trimming and J lost 14 bases; unmatched junction nucleotides: 10. CDR3 protein: CSAREPGTGIGTF. The CDR3 nucleotides read TGCAGTGCTAGAGAGCCCGGGACAGGGATTGGGACCTTC.

Concerning this clonotype itself: Germline and junction disagree at one end, which may indicate a read error. The CDR3 DNA reads TGCACCAGCAGTGAGATCGTTGATGTGGAGCTGTTTTTT. It codes for CTSSEIVDVELFF. This rearrangement joins TRBV10-2 to TRBJ2-2; no reliable D call. The CDR3 contains 13 residues. The germline gives CDR1 WSHSY, CDR2 SAAADI.

The chain uses TRBV6-6 and TRBJ2-1, with 10 bases identical to TRBD1. The germline V gene has CDR1 MNHNY and CDR2 SVGAGI (reference sequence). This CDR3 has 14 amino acids. Losses at the gene ends were 3 bases for V and 13 bases for J; bases not matched to a gene: 9. Written as DNA, the CDR3 is TGTGCCAGCAGTTATGGCAGACAGGGGGCCTCCCAGTTCTTC. It is translated as CASSYGRQGASQFF.

In the case of this clonotype: This may be a read error, as it is one base from a much larger clone. The V gene is TRBV4-1, the J gene TRBJ2-5, with 7 positions matching TRBD2. Per germline, CDR1 MGHRA and CDR2 YSYEKL. This CDR3 region has 14 residues. CDR3 coding DNA: TGCGTCAGCAGCCAAGCTTGGGGGGGAGAGACCCAGTACTTC. Amino acid sequence: CVSSQAWGGETQYF.

The V call is TRBV4-2, the J call TRBJ2-1; D unresolved. V was pared by 2 bases and J by 11 bases, with 13 bases between. The germline V gene has CDR1 LGHNA and CDR2 YNFKEQ. The CDR3 loop spans 13 amino acids. Here the CDR3 reads CASSQTQMDKQFF. The DNA for the CDR3 is TGTGCCAGCAGCCAAACACAGATGGATAAGCAGTTCTTC.

The sample holds many counts of this clonotype. The V gene is TRBV6-2 or TRBV6-3, the J gene TRBJ2-1; the match to TRBD2 covers 8 bases. V shed 5 bases and J 2 bases; nucleotides not matched to a gene: 8. The V gene's germline CDR1 is MNHEY and CDR2 SVGEGT. The CDR3 covers 16 residues. CDR3 region: CASSPYSGNTYNEQFF. For the CDR3, the DNA is TGTGCCAGCAGTCCTTATAGCGGGAATACCTACAATGAGCAGTTCTTC.

The CDR3 loop reads CASSGLDLNIQYF. The CDR3, as DNA: TGTGCCAGCAGTGGCCTCGACCTAAACATTCAGTACTTC. The rearrangement joins TRBV7-9 to TRBJ2-4; D ambiguous. Germline CDR1 SEHNR, CDR2 FQNEAQ (reference sequence). This CDR3 contains 13 residues. The V end lost 6 bases, the J end lost 6 bases, and 12 bases lay between the germline ends.

By frequency in the sample, this clonotype is medium-sized (0.01 to 0.1%). The chain recombines TRBV12-3 or TRBV12-4 with TRBJ2-1; possible D gene TRBD1, 6 bases. The V end was cut by 6 bases, the J end by 8 bases, with 23 bases between. The CDR3 runs 16 residues. The CDR3 is CASRRNIGGARDEQFF. The CDR3 nucleotides read TGTGCCAGCAGACGAAATATAGGGGGAGCCAGGGATGAGCAGTTCTTC.